This T cell receptor beta chain was retrieved from a study of T cells in Graves' hyperthyroidism and ophthalmopathy. There are 15 residues in the CDR3. The V end lost 4 bases, the J end lost 0 bases, and 9 bases lay between the germline ends. The V gene's germline CDR1 is SEHNR and CDR2 FQNEAQ (reference sequence). This clonotype was observed a handful of times. The cohort's ophthalmopathy patients, a group with duration under 3 months, had a Clinical Activity Score of at least 3 and a NOSPECS grade of at least 4. Not enrolled were patients with uncontrolled infection, other autoimmune disease, pregnancy or lactation. It was RNA transcripts that yielded the amplified TCR beta CDR3 regions. First-round RT-PCR targeting the TCR CDR3 was performed with the HTBI primer set. Each CDR3 protein is one row after TCRdb ran MiXCR on the multiplex PCR reads. The sample includes about 400,000 distinct CDR3 sequences, about an eighth of them seen just once.

Sequencing used blood. The source is a man aged 45-65 years with Graves' ophthalmopathy. The V gene is TRBV7-9, the J gene TRBJ1-4, with no clear D. In DNA form, the CDR3 reads TGTGCCAGCAGCTCACTAGGACCAACTAATGAAAAACTGTTTTTT. Encoded protein: CASSSLGPTNEKLFF.